A selection of T cell receptor beta chains follows, all from one sample in a study of identical twins. TCRdb re-derived calls from the 5' RACE reads in MiXCR, one entry per CDR3 protein. The sample has around 510,000 distinct CDR3 sequences; roughly an eighth are singletons. The sample was also reused in another study, on yellow fever vaccine responses in identical twins.

The sample taken for sequencing was CD4+ T cells sorted from blood. The receptors originated from a woman in her late teens or twenties in good health. CDR3s include the opening cysteine and the closing phenylalanine or tryptophan. The D gene is left open where the match is weak. For some rows the clone size is stated as once, few or many, or as a class when expanded; others skip it.

.,TRBD2,TRBV5-1,TRBJ2-3,TGCGCCAGCAGCTCACTAGCGGGGGGGATGAGCACAGATACGCAGTATTTT,CASSSLAGGMSTDTQYF
few,.,TRBV20-1,TRBJ2-5,TGCAGTGCTAGAGGGTCGAGGGGGGACTGGGCGGAGACCCAGTACTTC,CSARGSRGDWAETQYF
.,TRBD2,TRBV20-1,TRBJ2-1,TGCAGTGCTAGAGGACTAGCGGCCTCCTACAATGAGCAGTTCTTC,CSARGLAASYNEQFF
many,.,TRBV6-5,TRBJ2-1,TGTGCCAGCAGTCCACGCTCCACTAGCTCCTACAATGAGCAGTTCTTC,CASSPRSTSSYNEQFF
.,.,TRBV6-1,TRBJ2-7,TGTGCCAGCAGTAGCGACCGGCTCACCCACGAGCAGTACTTC,CASSSDRLTHEQYF
few,.,TRBV6-2/TRBV6-3,TRBJ2-7,TGTGCCAGCAGTGCCCCAGCGGCGCAAGGGTGGTACTTC,CASSAPAAQGWYF
.,TRBD1,TRBV12-3/TRBV12-4,TRBJ2-3,TGTGCCAGCAGACCCAGGGGGTCAGAGACAGATACGCAGTATTTT,CASRPRGSETDTQYF
.,TRBD1,TRBV10-3,TRBJ2-5,TGTGCCATCAGTGAGAGAGGGGGCGAAGAGACCCAGTACTTC,CAISERGGEETQYF
.,.,TRBV13,TRBJ2-7,TGTGCCAGCAGCACGGGAATCTACGAGCAGTACTTC,CASSTGIYEQYF
.,.,TRBV2,TRBJ2-1,TGTGCCAGCAGTGCTTTGGGAGAGCAGTTCTTC,CASSALGEQFF
.,.,TRBV19,TRBJ2-1,TGTGCCAGTAGACAAATCGGGTCCTCAAATGAGCAGTTCTTC,CASRQIGSSNEQFF
.,.,TRBV20-1,TRBJ1-5,TGCAGTGCTAGGGCCCGGTGGGGTCAGCCCCAGCATTTT,CSARARWGQPQHF
.,TRBD2,TRBV12-3/TRBV12-4,TRBJ2-2,TGTGCCAGCAGTCGGGCTAGCGGGAGTACCGGGGAGCTGTTTTTT,CASSRASGSTGELFF
few,.,TRBV6-5,TRBJ2-5,TGTGCCAGCAGTTCCAGACCCACGGTGCGGGAGACCCAGTACTTC,CASSSRPTVRETQYF
.,.,TRBV12-3/TRBV12-4,TRBJ2-3,TGTGCCACCAACTTTGTGGGAGGATCAGATACGCAGTATTTT,CATNFVGGSDTQYF
few,TRBD2,TRBV18,TRBJ2-7,TGTGCCAGCTCACCAGGGGGGGGACGGTCCTACGAGCAGTACTTC,CASSPGGGRSYEQYF
few,TRBD1,TRBV29-1,TRBJ1-1,TGCAGCGTTGGGGGACAGGGCGGCACTGAAGCTTTCTTT,CSVGGQGGTEAFF
.,.,TRBV12-3/TRBV12-4,TRBJ2-7,TGTGCCAGCAGTGAACCGATAGGCGAGCAGTACTTC,CASSEPIGEQYF
.,.,TRBV3-1,TRBJ2-1,TGTGCCAGCAGCCAAGATAGGCGAGAGCAGTTCTTC,CASSQDRREQFF
few,.,TRBV20-1,TRBJ1-1,TGCAGTGCCCCCACAGGGTCTTCCACTGAAGCTTTCTTT,CSAPTGSSTEAFF
few,.,TRBV11-2,TRBJ2-4,TGTGCCAGCAGCTCCCTTGGAGGGTCGGACATTCAGTACTTC,CASSSLGGSDIQYF
.,.,TRBV12-3/TRBV12-4,TRBJ1-2,TGTGCCAGCAGCCCTGCGAGGCCTAACTATGGCTACACCTTC,CASSPARPNYGYTF
many,TRBD2,TRBV18,TRBJ2-7,TGTGCCAGCTCACCACAGACTAGCGGGGCAAACCCCTACGAGCAGTACTTC,CASSPQTSGANPYEQYF
.,TRBD2,TRBV7-9,TRBJ2-1,TGTGCCAGCAAACCACCGGGACTAGGGACAAATGAGCAGTTCTTC,CASKPPGLGTNEQFF
few,.,TRBV7-2,TRBJ1-3,TGTGCCAGCAGCTTAGTAGTGGGTTTGGGGACAGGAAACACCATATATTTT,CASSLVVGLGTGNTIYF
few,TRBD2,TRBV20-1,TRBJ2-2,TGCAGTGCTAGACCCCCGGGAGGGAACACCGGGGAGCTGTTTTTT,CSARPPGGNTGELFF
many,.,TRBV7-2,TRBJ2-5,TGTGCCAGCAGTTTAGCGCGAGAGACCCAGTACTTC,CASSLARETQYF
.,.,TRBV7-8,TRBJ2-7,TGTGCCAGCAGCCCCCAGTACGAGCAGTACTTC,CASSPQYEQYF
few,.,TRBV9,TRBJ1-2,TGTGCCAGCAGCGGACTGCGGGGAGGGAAAAACTATGGCTACACCTTC,CASSGLRGGKNYGYTF
many,TRBD2,TRBV5-1,TRBJ2-7,TGTGCCAGCAGAACTAGCGGATCCTACGAGCAGTACTTC,CASRTSGSYEQYF
few,.,TRBV28,TRBJ2-2,TGTGCCAGTTGTAGGGACACCGGGGAGCTGTTTTTT,CASCRDTGELFF
many,.,TRBV5-1,TRBJ2-3,TGCGCCAGCAGCTTGGGAGGGATGCCTGGCACAGATACGCAGTATTTT,CASSLGGMPGTDTQYF
.,.,TRBV20-1,TRBJ2-2,TGCAGTGCTAGAGCGGGGACGAACACCGGGGAGCTGTTTTTT,CSARAGTNTGELFF
few,TRBD2,TRBV19,TRBJ2-2,TGTGCCAGTAGTAGGGGGGGAGTGAACACCGGGGAGCTGTTTTTT,CASSRGGVNTGELFF
few,TRBD2,TRBV12-3/TRBV12-4,TRBJ2-5,TGTGCCAGCAGAGCTGGACTAGCGGGGTCGGAGACCCAGTACTTC,CASRAGLAGSETQYF
.,.,TRBV7-9,TRBJ1-1,TGTGCCAGCAGCTTTAATTCAGGGTGGGTGGCAGCTTTCTTT,CASSFNSGWVAAFF
many,.,TRBV4-3,TRBJ2-2,TGCGCCAGCAGCCAAGATGTGGGGGCCCGGGAGCTGTTTTTT,CASSQDVGARELFF
many,TRBD1,TRBV5-1,TRBJ1-5,TGCGCCAGCAGCCTGACAGGGATGGATCAGCCCCAGCATTTT,CASSLTGMDQPQHF
.,.,TRBV4-2,TRBJ2-4,TGTGCCAGCAGCCAAGAAACAGGGTCCAAAAACATTCAGTACTTC,CASSQETGSKNIQYF
few,TRBD1,TRBV7-9,TRBJ1-6,TGTGCCAGCAGCCAGACAGGGGATCATTCACCCCTCCACTTT,CASSQTGDHSPLHF
few,TRBD2,TRBV7-2,TRBJ2-7,TGTGCCAGCAGCGAACCGGGACTAGCGGGGGGCTACGAGCAGTACTTC,CASSEPGLAGGYEQYF
many,.,TRBV20-1,TRBJ1-5,TGCAGTGCTAAGGGCAGCAATAGCAATCAGCCCCAGCATTTT,CSAKGSNSNQPQHF
few,.,TRBV12-2,TRBJ2-7,TGTGCAAGTCGATCAGGTGGGGTGTCGACCTACGAGCAGTACTTC,CASRSGGVSTYEQYF